Listed below are T cell receptor beta chains from one sample, sequenced in a study of T cells in narcolepsy. Measured with immunoSEQ multiplex PCR; TCRdb has only the in-frame clones, and not every one. The repertoire holds roughly 24,000 clones, with around 81% as singletons. Sequences were obtained from memory (CD45RA-) CD4+ T cells from blood. Receptors were obtained from a human donor in good health. Both conserved end residues are part of each CDR3. Size is omitted from some rows. Given values are once, few, many or a class for expanded clones.

V gene,clone size,J gene,CDR3 protein
TRBV4-2,.,TRBJ2-2,CASSQEIGQGRELFF
TRBV19,.,TRBJ1-2,CASTQGVDGYTF
TRBV5-1,.,TRBJ2-7,CASSLDGGAYEQYF
TRBV5-1,.,TRBJ2-1,CASSPRIAGGTNEQFF
TRBV10-3,.,TRBJ1-2,CAISESGKDRYYGYTF
TRBV6-5,.,TRBJ1-1,CASSYLGDNTEAFF
TRBV11-3,.,TRBJ2-7,CASSYSGLIGEQYF
TRBV5-1,.,TRBJ1-3,CASSTRPGNTIYF
TRBV6-1,few,TRBJ2-5,CASSEVPSGGKTQYF
TRBV9,.,TRBJ2-3,CASSHSTSGAADTQYF
TRBV7-2,.,TRBJ1-4,CASSRGGTSNKLFF
TRBV11-2,few,TRBJ2-5,CASSRIGTYQETQYF
TRBV6-5,.,TRBJ1-2,CASRWDRVEGYTF
TRBV4-1,.,TRBJ2-3,CASSPTGGAGTDTQYF
TRBV10-1,.,TRBJ2-7,CASSLGQYGVEQYF
TRBV6-1,.,TRBJ2-3,CASRRQGGSDTQYF
TRBV7-2,.,TRBJ2-1,CASSLSPATSGKFF
TRBV10-3,.,TRBJ1-2,CAIRVEGPGGYTF
TRBV4-2,.,TRBJ2-7,CASSQDAASYEQYF
TRBV11-3,.,TRBJ2-2,CASSLDRVGRETGELFF
TRBV2,.,TRBJ2-7,CASSGGQGREQYF
TRBV7-9,.,TRBJ2-2,CASSLRGNTGELFF
TRBV6-1,.,TRBJ1-4,CASSEAGQGFTNEKLFF
TRBV6-6,once,TRBJ2-6,CASSYVGSGANVLTF
TRBV8-2,.,TRBJ2-6,CGKGERITQMSGQRPDF
TRBV6-5,.,TRBJ1-1,CASSEGQRNTEAFF
TRBV6-5,.,TRBJ1-3,CASKDSRISGNTIYF
TRBV4-3,.,TRBJ2-3,CASSQEGTGADTQYF
TRBV5-1,once,TRBJ2-5,CASSLGSEVGQETQYF
TRBV18,.,TRBJ1-1,CASSTQGQGGNTEAFF
TRBV10-1,.,TRBJ2-3,CASSEYASADTQYF
TRBV27,.,TRBJ1-1,CASSFGGYTEAFF
TRBV5-1,.,TRBJ2-7,CASSLVGAQGYEQYF
TRBV2,.,TRBJ1-4,CASKIGREKLFF
TRBV9,.,TRBJ2-7,CASSGSTSEVIYEQYF
TRBV5-1,once,TRBJ2-3,CASSLDVSPGTDTQYF